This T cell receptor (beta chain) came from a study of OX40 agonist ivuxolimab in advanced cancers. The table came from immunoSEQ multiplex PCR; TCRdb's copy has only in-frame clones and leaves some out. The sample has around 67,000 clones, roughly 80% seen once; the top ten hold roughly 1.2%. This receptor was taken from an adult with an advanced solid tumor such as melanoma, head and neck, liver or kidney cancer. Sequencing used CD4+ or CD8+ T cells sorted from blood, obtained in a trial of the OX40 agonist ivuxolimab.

The CDR3 DNA reads TGTGCCAGCAGCTCGCGGGGGGGCGGTCAGCCCCAGCATTTT. Translated, it gives CASSSRGGGQPQHF. The rearrangement joins TRBV7-2 to TRBJ1-5; D is perhaps TRBD1 (6 bases). The CDR3 is 14 amino acids. Per germline, CDR1 SGHTA and CDR2 FQGNSA. Deletions cut 4 bases from V and 6 bases from J, with 13 bases between. The variable domain in full, completed from reference TRBV7-2 and TRBJ1-5, reads GAGVSQSPSNKVTEKGKDVELRCDPISGHTALYWYRQSLGQGLEFLIYFQGNSAPDKSGLPSDRFSAERTGGSVSTLTIQRTQQEDSAVYLCASSSRGGGQPQHFGDGTRLSIL.